This T cell receptor (beta chain) derives from a study of blood T cell repertoires in COVID-19. Study-level information: T cells, B-cell-depleted T cells, or PBMCs provided the cDNA or gDNA that served as material.

Original analysis: Nucleated cell counts were estimated from reference gene primer amplification. Measured with immunoSEQ multiplex PCR; TCRdb has only the in-frame clones, and not every one. That table furnishes V, J and clone size, whereas the DNA furnished D and trimming. Counted here are about 26,000 clones, roughly 90% occurring once; the ten biggest clones make up approximately 3%. The TCR comes from a human donor in a cohort sampled during active COVID-19. The material sequenced was peripheral blood.

CDR3 sequence (DNA): TGTGCCAGCAAACCCCGGGGGGACACCGGGGAGCTGTTTTTT. Its translation is CASKPRGDTGELFF. The chain recombines TRBV6-5 with TRBJ2-2; 7 positions match TRBD2. With V trimmed by 7 bases and J by 3 bases, 5 bases remained unmatched. This CDR3 contains 14 residues. Per germline, CDR1 MNHEY and CDR2 SVGAGI.